The sample holds one count of the clone carrying this TCR beta chain. Its antigen is not known. This sample is part of a study of cytomegalovirus exposure and HLA in healthy donors. About the study: A previous analysis identified 95 million to 130 million unique TCR beta sequences derived from around 180 million T cells. Whole-study results and caveats: TRBV6-2, TRBV6-3 and other indistinguishable V segments were excluded.

The V end was cut by 5 bases, the J end by 6 bases, with 14 bases between. The CDR3 totals 14 residues. Germline-derived CDR1 and CDR2 are SGHTA and FQGNSA. Primers: 60 Vbeta forward and 13 Jbeta reverse. Original data processing: A follow-up analysis tallied 60 million to 85 million unique TCR beta chains, roughly 11 million shared. Sequencing was performed with immunoSEQ multiplex PCR; in TCRdb, only in-frame clones are kept and a portion is missing. V and J calls and clone size come straight from that table; D and trimming were deduced from the DNA. The data contain some 180,000 clones, 70% to 85% of them singletons.

The rearrangement joins TRBV7-2 to TRBJ1-3; D is possibly TRBD1 (6 bases). Specimen: PBMCs. The TCR sequence derives from a woman between 55 and 75 years old in good health and CMV-seropositive. The CDR3 nucleotides read TGTGCCAGCAGCCCACGACAGGCCGTAAACACCATATATTTT. Its translation is CASSPRQAVNTIYF.